The 31 T cell receptor beta chains below were found in one sample sequenced in a study of T cell changes during pregnancy in multiple sclerosis. The table came from immunoSEQ multiplex PCR; TCRdb's copy has only in-frame clones and leaves some out. Of 29,000 or so clones in the sample, over 85% were seen once. Sequenced material: CD8+ T cells from peripheral blood mononuclear cells, taken before pregnancy. These receptors came from a female donor with multiple sclerosis, enrolled in a pregnancy study.

The J gene is TRBJ2-3, the V gene TRBV28, with 9 bases fitting TRBD2. Germline V lookup: CDR1 MDHEN, CDR2 SYDVKM. The CDR3 is made up of 15 amino acids. Trimming took 3 bases from V and 4 from J; bases not matched to a gene: 5. The CDR3 nucleotides read TGTGCCAGCAGTTTCGGCGGGAGGGCCTCAGATACGCAGTATTTT. It encodes CASSFGGRASDTQYF.

The genes are TRBV27 and TRBJ1-4; 7 positions match TRBD1. Germline-derived CDR1 and CDR2 are MNHEY and SMNVEV (reference sequence). This CDR3 has 14 amino acids. V dropped 6 bases and J dropped 3; count of bases not matched to a gene: 4. The CDR3 sequence: CASSRTGPNEKLFF. For the CDR3, the DNA is TGTGCCAGCAGCCGGACAGGCCCTAATGAAAAACTGTTTTTT.

J is TRBJ2-1 and V is TRBV7-9; tentatively, D is TRBD2 (6 bases). Germline V gives CDR1 SEHNR, CDR2 FQNEAQ (reference sequence). The CDR3 is 10 residues long. The V and J ends lost 11 bases and 4 bases respectively, with 6 bases between them. The CDR3 nucleotides are TGTGCCGCGGGGTACAATGAGCAGTTCTTC. Translation gives CAAGYNEQFF. The whole variable domain, remainder taken from reference TRBV7-9 and TRBJ2-1, is DTGVSQNPRHKITKRGQNVTFRCDPISEHNRLYWYRQTLGQGPEFLTYFQNEAQLEKSRLLSDRFSAERPKGSFSTLEIQRTEQGDSAMYLCAAGYNEQFFGPGTRLTVL.

The CDR3 region has the DNA TGTGCCAGCACCCCCGGCACCGGGGAGCTGTTTTTT. Its protein is CASTPGTGELFF. The chain carries TRBV28 and TRBJ2-2; D call uncertain. Trimming stripped 7 bases from V and 4 bases from J, with 7 bases between. Germline assignment: CDR1 MDHEN and CDR2 SYDVKM. The CDR3 is made up of 12 amino acids.

The V and J genes are TRBV19 and TRBJ2-5; TRBD2 is a possible D gene (6 bases). The CDR3 extends over 13 amino acids. The germline V gene encodes CDR1 LNHDA and CDR2 SQIVND (reference sequence). The V and J ends lost 3 bases and 5 bases respectively, with 10 bases between them. CDR3 coding DNA: TGTGCCAGTAGTATCGCTGGGGGGGAGACCCAGTACTTC. Residues: CASSIAGGETQYF.

This clone has a single count. The V call is TRBV6-5, the J call TRBJ2-1, with D perhaps TRBD2 (5 bases). The CDR3 length is 13 residues. V was cut by 4 bases and J by 7 bases, with 11 bases left in between. The germline gives CDR1 MNHEY, CDR2 SVGAGI. The CDR3 loop is CASSSIPGNEQFF. The CDR3 DNA reads TGTGCCAGCAGTTCTATACCGGGGAATGAGCAGTTCTTC.

The chain links TRBV10-2 to TRBJ2-1; D remains unclear. V lost 6 bases and J lost 10, with 10 bases in between. The germline V gene encodes CDR1 WSHSY and CDR2 SAAADI. CDR3 length: 11 amino acids. The CDR3 region is CASSPDTEQFF. DNA for the CDR3: TGCGCCAGCAGCCCTGACACGGAGCAGTTCTTC.

This clone was counted a single time. CDR3 residues: CASRKTGADQPQHF. CDR3 nucleotides: TGTGCCAGCAGAAAGACAGGGGCAGATCAGCCCCAGCATTTT. The chain recombines TRBV28 with TRBJ1-5; 8 bases fit TRBD1. The CDR3 has 14 residues. Trimming removed 6 bases from V and 5 bases from J; junction bases left unmatched: 6. CDR1 is MDHEN, CDR2 SYDVKM, per germline.

V usage is TRBV9 and J usage is TRBJ2-1; TRBD2 matches at 10 bases. Germline-derived CDR1 and CDR2 are SGDLS and YYNGEE. This CDR3 has 15 amino acids. The V and J ends lost 3 bases and 4 bases, in that order; junction bases with no gene match: 4. The CDR3 nucleotides are TGTGCCAGCAGCGGTAGCGGGAGGTCGTACAATGAGCAGTTCTTC. Amino acid sequence: CASSGSGRSYNEQFF.

The J gene is TRBJ2-1, the V gene TRBV6-5; the match to TRBD1 covers 7 bases. The V gene end was trimmed by 2 bases and the J gene end by 7 bases; junction bases not matched to a gene: 5. Germline V gives CDR1 MNHEY, CDR2 SVGAGI. The CDR3 has 14 residues. CDR3 region: CASSYIQGQNEQFF. CDR3 DNA sequence: TGTGCCAGCAGTTACATACAGGGGCAGAATGAGCAGTTCTTC.

This sequence joins TRBV2 and TRBJ1-3; weak D call: TRBD1 (5 bases). CDR3 length: 15 residues. The ends were cut back, 6 bases at V and 0 bases at J, with 12 bases in the middle. From germline, CDR1 is SNHLY and CDR2 FYNNEI. CDR3 amino acids: CASRRQIFSGNTIYF. CDR3 coding DNA: TGTGCCAGCAGGAGACAGATTTTCTCTGGAAACACCATATATTTT.

The chain carries TRBV4-1 and TRBJ2-7; D remains ambiguous. Trimming stripped 4 bases from V and 0 bases from J, with 10 bases between. The CDR3 contains 14 residues. CDR1 and CDR2 (germline): MGHRA, YSYEKL. Here the CDR3 DNA reads TGCGCCAGCAGCCCGGTAGAAAACTCCTACGAGCAGTACTTC. This sequence encodes CASSPVENSYEQYF.

V and J are TRBV19 and TRBJ2-7, with D possibly being TRBD2 (5 bases). V gave up 4 bases and J gave up 3 bases, with 10 bases separating them. CDR3 size: 13 residues. CDR1 and CDR2 (germline): LNHDA, SQIVND (reference sequence). CDR3 sequence reads: CASSNGGHYEQYF. Here the CDR3 DNA reads TGTGCCAGTAGTAACGGAGGTCACTACGAGCAGTACTTC.

This chain links TRBV11-2 with TRBJ2-1, with D possibly being TRBD2 (5 bases). V lost 4 bases and J lost 5, with 6 bases in between. The CDR3 spans 12 residues. CDR1 and CDR2 (germline): SGHAT, FQNNGV. DNA of the CDR3: TGTGCCAGCAGCTCCGGGAACAATGAGCAGTTCTTC. Protein product: CASSSGNNEQFF.

The CDR3 spells CASSLRGGRLADYNEQFF. Written as DNA, the CDR3 is TGTGCCAGCAGCTTAAGGGGGGGGAGACTAGCGGACTACAATGAGCAGTTCTTC. The chain recombines TRBV7-7 with TRBJ2-1; 9 positions match TRBD2. J was trimmed by 3 bases and V by 2 bases; bases with no gene match: 11. Germline values: CDR1 SSHAT, CDR2 FNYEAQ (reference sequence). CDR3 length: 18 residues.

Only a few counts were recorded for this clone. V is TRBV4-1 and J is TRBJ1-1, with D unresolved. Germline V lookup: CDR1 MGHRA, CDR2 YSYEKL. V lost 6 bases, J lost 5 bases, and 7 bases lay in between. This CDR3 is 11 amino acids long. Written as DNA, the CDR3 is TGCGCCAGCAGTTCGGGAACTGAAGCTTTCTTT. Residues: CASSSGTEAFF.

A single count supports this clone. The rearrangement joins TRBV27 to TRBJ2-1; D unclear. The CDR3 has 12 residues. Between the trimmed V and J ends, which lost 2 bases and 7 bases, there was a span of 6 bases. The germline V gene has CDR1 MNHEY and CDR2 SMNVEV (reference sequence). The CDR3 sequence is CASSLIGNEQFF. The CDR3 region has the DNA TGTGCCAGCAGTTTAATCGGGAATGAGCAGTTCTTC.

The rearrangement links TRBV29-1 to TRBJ2-5; 11 bases match TRBD1. The J segment lost 2 bases and the V segment lost 6 bases, leaving 11 bases of the junction unmatched. CDR1 SQVTM and CDR2 ANQGSEA come from the germline V gene. The CDR3 covers 16 residues. CDR3 protein: CSVGGRGDRGQETQYF. For the CDR3, the DNA is TGCAGCGTAGGGGGGAGGGGGGACAGGGGGCAAGAGACCCAGTACTTC.

V is TRBV5-4 and J is TRBJ1-4; no clear D gene. Deletions cut 3 bases from V and 7 bases from J, with 10 bases between. The germline CDR1 and CDR2 sequences are SGHNT and YYREEE (reference sequence). CDR3 length: 13 amino acids. CDR3 sequence: CASSWAGSEKLFF. The CDR3 DNA is TGTGCCAGCAGCTGGGCGGGGTCTGAAAAACTGTTTTTT.

The chain recombines TRBV7-2 with TRBJ1-5; D gene unclear. V gave up 5 bases and J gave up 9 bases, with 23 bases separating them. The CDR3 extends over 16 amino acids. CDR1 SGHTA and CDR2 FQGNSA come from the germline V gene. CDR3 residues: CASSQTTWTTLRPQHF. DNA of the CDR3: TGTGCCAGCAGCCAAACGACCTGGACTACCCTTCGGCCCCAGCATTTT.

The chain uses TRBV7-2 and TRBJ1-1; the D is unclear. Germline-derived CDR1 and CDR2 are SGHTA and FQGNSA. V was clipped by 0 bases and J by 1 base, with 6 bases between them. This CDR3 spans 14 amino acids. The CDR3 sequence: CASSLARQNTEAFF. CDR3 nucleotide sequence: TGTGCCAGCAGCTTAGCCCGACAGAACACTGAAGCTTTCTTT.

The V call is TRBV7-2, the J call TRBJ1-1; D is unresolved. This CDR3 spans 14 amino acids. Trimming stripped 5 bases from V and 5 bases from J, with 15 bases between. CDR1 is SGHTA, CDR2 FQGNSA, per germline. CDR3 nucleotides: TGTGCCAGCAGCCCGACTTCCCCGGTTACTGAAGCTTTCTTT. Protein: CASSPTSPVTEAFF.

The chain joins TRBV4-3 to TRBJ1-6; 9 bases are a match to TRBD1. V was pared by 1 base and J by 9 bases, with 7 bases of the junction left unmatched. Germline loops: CDR1 LGHNA, CDR2 YSLEER. This CDR3 has 16 residues. This CDR3 is CASSQGGGQGGSPLHF. CDR3 coding DNA: TGCGCCAGCAGCCAAGGTGGGGGACAGGGTGGTTCACCCCTCCACTTT.

This chain joins TRBV4-1 and TRBJ1-2; D not certain. Looked up from germline, CDR1 is MGHRA and CDR2 is YSYEKL. Trimming left V 1 base short and J 4 bases short, with 13 bases between. The CDR3 spans 15 residues. Here the CDR3 reads CASSQGEGAVYGYTF. CDR3 in DNA: TGCGCCAGCAGCCAAGGGGAGGGTGCTGTCTATGGCTACACCTTC.

This chain uses TRBV27 with TRBJ1-1; maybe TRBD1 (6 bases). With 2 bases removed from V and 7 bases from J, the gap between germline ends came to 11 bases. Germline lookup yields CDR1 MNHEY and CDR2 SMNVEV (reference sequence). The CDR3 contains 13 residues. As DNA, the CDR3 is TGTGCCAGCAGTTTAAGCAGGGGCAGTGAAGCTTTCTTT. This codes for CASSLSRGSEAFF.

The chain joins TRBV30 to TRBJ1-1; TRBD1 is a possible D gene (6 bases). The CDR3 has 13 residues. Germline V CDR1 and CDR2: GTSNPN, SVGIG (reference sequence). Trimming removed 3 bases from V and 2 bases from J, with 10 bases in between. The CDR3 protein is CAWSPDSNTEAFF. DNA of the CDR3: TGTGCCTGGAGCCCGGACAGCAACACTGAAGCTTTCTTT.

This sequence joins TRBV10-3 and TRBJ2-1; 12 bases line up with TRBD2. V lost 4 bases and J lost 8; bases outside the gene matches: 12. The CDR3 covers 17 residues. Germline V gene sequence: CDR1 ENHRY, CDR2 SYGVKD. Here the CDR3 DNA reads TGTGCCATCAGTGGGGCTAGCGGGAGGGCCGGGGGGGATGAGCAGTTCTTC. This gives the protein CAISGASGRAGGDEQFF.

The rearrangement joins TRBV30 to TRBJ2-7; D is uncertain. This CDR3 has 13 residues. The germline gives CDR1 GTSNPN, CDR2 SVGIG (reference sequence). The ends were cut back, 3 bases at V and 8 bases at J, with 17 bases in the middle. CDR3 in amino acids: CAWSESVSEKQYF. Here the CDR3 DNA reads TGTGCCTGGAGCGAATCTGTGTCGGAGAAGCAGTACTTC.

CDR3 sequence: CASSQWGGEKLFF. In DNA, the CDR3 is TGTGCCAGCAGCCAATGGGGGGGTGAAAAACTGTTTTTT. This sequence joins TRBV9 and TRBJ1-4, with D tentatively TRBD1 (5 bases). The CDR3 runs 13 residues. Trimming cost V 4 bases and J 7 bases, with 11 bases left between them. CDR1 is SGDLS, CDR2 YYNGEE, per germline.

The chain uses TRBV27 and TRBJ2-2; D gene unclear. The V gene lost 6 bases and the J gene lost 6 bases, with 5 bases spanning the gap. Germline V lookup: CDR1 MNHEY, CDR2 SMNVEV (reference sequence). The CDR3 is 11 amino acids. CDR3 coding DNA: TGTGCCAGCAGAACGGCCGGGGAGCTGTTTTTT. The encoded protein is CASRTAGELFF.

The chain joins TRBV7-2 to TRBJ2-5; 12 bases are a match to TRBD2. Looked up from germline, CDR1 is SGHTA and CDR2 is FQGNSA. The CDR3 covers 16 residues. Trimming at V came to 5 bases and at J to 5 bases, leaving 9 bases not matched to a gene. The CDR3 nucleotides read TGTGCCAGCAGCCTGAGGACTAGCGGGAAGTGGGAGACCCAGTACTTC. Its protein product is CASSLRTSGKWETQYF.